This T cell receptor (beta chain) was captured by sequencing in a study of monozygotic twins with inflammatory bowel disease. Notes on the study in general: Versus healthy twins, IBD patients showed fewer clonotypes shared with others, especially with disease activity.

Researchers used roughly 3,700 ng of total RNA for each TCR library. The UMIs contained a 6-nucleotide sample barcode. They were added by template switching during cDNA synthesis. TCRdb re-called the 5' RACE reads and shows each CDR3 protein once, DNA omitted. This sample's table has hundreds of thousands of distinct CDR3 sequences. Details on this clonotype: No antigen is known for it.

The CDR3 covers 16 residues. Skipping T cell sorting, the study isolated total RNA directly from whole blood. The TCR comes from a human donor with ulcerative colitis or Crohn's disease, or a healthy co-twin of an affected twin (not recorded which). Sequencing used blood. V is TRBV12-3 or TRBV12-4 and J is TRBJ2-2; TCRdb reports TRBD1, a call that lacks DNA to check it against. CDR3 loop: CASSPRGPTNTGELFF.